This passage covers 14 T cell receptor beta chains from one sample sequenced in a study of post-analysis software for immune sequencing data. Overall study findings and caveats: Patients had higher frequencies than controls of about five TRBV segments, including TRBV5-6, TRBV5-1 and TRBV20-1.

Built from TCR beta cDNA, the libraries had unique molecular identifiers in them. MiXCR, run by TCRdb on the PCR reads, gives a single entry per CDR3 protein. The table lists approximately 440,000 distinct CDR3 sequences, roughly 46% of them singletons, with 12% in the top ten. Their cognate antigens are unknown. Specimen: blood. The receptors derive from a girl aged 10-17 years with multiple sclerosis.

There are a few counts of this clonotype. The V call is TRBV5-5, the J call TRBJ2-1, with D tentatively TRBD1 (6 bases). Trimming pared 0 bases from V and 4 bases from J, leaving 11 bases between. Germline-derived CDR1 and CDR2 are SGHKS and YYEKEE (reference sequence). The CDR3 spans 15 residues. Here the CDR3 DNA reads TGTGCCAGCAGCTTGGGGCAGGGGACATACAATGAGCAGTTCTTC. It codes for CASSLGQGTYNEQFF. Based on the CDR3 plus reference TRBV5-5 and TRBJ2-1, the full variable domain is DAGVTQSPTHLIKTRGQQVTLRCSPISGHKSVSWYQQVLGQGPQFIFQYYEKEERGRGNFPDRFSARQFPNYSSELNVNALLLGDSALYLCASSLGQGTYNEQFFGPGTRLTVL.

This clonotype occurred a few times. This chain connects TRBV6-6 to TRBJ1-1; 7 nucleotides line up with TRBD1. Germline V lookup: CDR1 MNHNY, CDR2 SVGAGI (reference sequence). There are 12 residues in the CDR3. The ends lost 10 bases at V and 7 bases at J; junction bases unmatched: 9. CDR3 nucleotides: TGTGCCACACGAGACAGGGATCATGAAGCTTTCTTT. Amino acids: CATRDRDHEAFF.

The chain links TRBV4-1 to TRBJ2-3; D gene ambiguous. In germline, CDR1 is MGHRA, CDR2 YSYEKL. V was trimmed by 0 bases and J by 2 bases, leaving 6 bases between them. This CDR3 is 14 amino acids long. CDR3 loop: CASSQDGDTDTQYF. In DNA form, the CDR3 reads TGCGCCAGCAGCCAAGATGGTGACACAGATACGCAGTATTTT.

The gene calls are TRBV12-3 or TRBV12-4 and TRBJ2-3, with 8 bases aligning to TRBD2. V lost 5 bases to trimming and J lost 4 bases; unmatched junction nucleotides: 8. This CDR3 has 15 residues. The CDR3 region has the DNA TGTGCCAGCAGTCCAACCGGGACTAGGGCAGATACGCAGTATTTT. This gives the protein CASSPTGTRADTQYF.

The chain couples TRBV4-2 to TRBJ2-7; D is ambiguous. TRBJ2-1 matches the DNA end more closely, so the J call is doubtful. The CDR3 covers 13 residues. Germline V gene sequence: CDR1 LGHNA, CDR2 YNFKEQ. CDR3 in amino acids: CASSQGVSYEQFF. As DNA, the CDR3 is TGTGCCAGCAGCCAGGGCGTCTCCTACGAGCAGTTCTTC.

This clonotype was seen more than once but under ten times. The rearrangement joins TRBV12-3 or TRBV12-4 to TRBJ2-1; the match to TRBD2 covers 16 bases. The CDR3 covers 18 residues. The ends lost 0 bases at V and 7 bases at J; junction bases unmatched: 6. The CDR3 bases are TGTGCCAGCAGTTTAGCGGGACTAGCGGGAGGGCCGGGGAATGAGCAGTTCTTC. Protein product: CASSLAGLAGGPGNEQFF.

J is TRBJ1-4 and V is TRBV20-1, with D perhaps matching TRBD1 (5 bases). This CDR3 region has 13 residues. V was pared by 3 bases and J by 4 bases, with 9 bases between. The V gene's germline CDR1 is DFQATT and CDR2 SNEGSKA (reference sequence). The CDR3 nucleotides are TGCAGTGCTAGGACAGCGGGTAATGAAAAACTGTTTTTT. This gives the protein CSARTAGNEKLFF.

The chain couples TRBV20-1 to TRBJ2-7; 12 nucleotides agree with TRBD2. Germline lookup yields CDR1 DFQATT and CDR2 SNEGSKA (reference sequence). J gave up 2 bases and V 0 bases, and 5 bases lay outside the gene matches. The CDR3 contains 16 residues. The CDR3, as DNA: TGCAGTGCTAGAGATCTGGCTAGCGGGGGGGCCTACGAGCAGTACTTC. Protein sequence: CSARDLASGGAYEQYF.

CDR3 sequence reads: CASSPRDRQGYGYTF. The CDR3 DNA follows: TGTGCCAGCAGTCCGAGGGACAGGCAGGGTTATGGCTACACCTTC. The V gene is TRBV28, the J gene TRBJ1-2, with 8 positions matching TRBD1. V was pared by 5 bases and J by 5 bases, with 10 bases of the junction left unmatched. CDR1 is MDHEN, CDR2 SYDVKM, per germline. The CDR3 spans 15 residues.

About this clonotype itself: The junction differs from germline at one of its ends, possibly a read error. The chain joins TRBV5-1 to TRBJ2-1; no clear D gene. CDR1 and CDR2 from the germline V gene are SGHRS and YFSETQ. There are 12 residues in the CDR3. The CDR3 sequence is CAGSSLRNEQFF. In DNA, the CDR3 is TGCGCCGGCAGCTCCCTAAGGAATGAGCAGTTCTTC.

This clonotype was detected many times. The rearrangement joins TRBV29-1 to TRBJ2-7; tentative D call: TRBD2 (5 bases). V lost 3 bases, J lost 7 bases, and 13 bases lay in between. The CDR3 totals 12 residues. Per the germline V gene, CDR1 is SQVTM and CDR2 is ANQGSEA. CDR3 nucleotide sequence: TGCAGCGTTGAGCGGGCCACGGGGGAGCAGTACTTC. Its translation: CSVERATGEQYF.

This chain uses TRBV11-2 with TRBJ1-2, with 7 positions matching TRBD1. CDR1 and CDR2 (germline): SGHAT, FQNNGV. The CDR3 is 15 amino acids. V lost 1 base to trimming and J lost 8 bases; unmatched junction nucleotides: 10. The CDR3 coding sequence is TGTGCCAGCAGCTTAGCGTGGACAGGAAGGGAAGGCTACACCTTC. Its protein is CASSLAWTGREGYTF.

V is TRBV5-1 and J is TRBJ2-1; weak D call: TRBD1 (6 bases). CDR1 and CDR2 from the germline V gene are SGHRS and YFSETQ. The CDR3 contains 15 residues. V was cut by 4 bases and J by 14 bases, with 25 bases left in between. The CDR3 bases are TGCGCCAGCAGCCAACCTGCCGGGGAAACAGGGAAGAAGTTCTTC. Amino acid sequence: CASSQPAGETGKKFF. The full variable domain, with the rest looked up from reference TRBV5-1 and TRBJ2-1, is KAGVTQTPRYLIKTRGQQVTLSCSPISGHRSVSWYQQTPGQGLQFLFEYFSETQRNKGNFPGRFSGRQFSNSRSEMNVSTLELGDSALYLCASSQPAGETGKKFFGPGTRLTVL.

Here the CDR3 DNA reads TGTGCCAGCAGTCCGGACGTTAGCTCCTACGAGCAGTACTTC. Translation gives CASSPDVSSYEQYF. The V and J genes are TRBV28 and TRBJ2-7; no clear D. The CDR3 is made up of 14 amino acids. V was cut by 5 bases and J by 0 bases, with 11 bases left in between. Germline loops: CDR1 MDHEN, CDR2 SYDVKM.